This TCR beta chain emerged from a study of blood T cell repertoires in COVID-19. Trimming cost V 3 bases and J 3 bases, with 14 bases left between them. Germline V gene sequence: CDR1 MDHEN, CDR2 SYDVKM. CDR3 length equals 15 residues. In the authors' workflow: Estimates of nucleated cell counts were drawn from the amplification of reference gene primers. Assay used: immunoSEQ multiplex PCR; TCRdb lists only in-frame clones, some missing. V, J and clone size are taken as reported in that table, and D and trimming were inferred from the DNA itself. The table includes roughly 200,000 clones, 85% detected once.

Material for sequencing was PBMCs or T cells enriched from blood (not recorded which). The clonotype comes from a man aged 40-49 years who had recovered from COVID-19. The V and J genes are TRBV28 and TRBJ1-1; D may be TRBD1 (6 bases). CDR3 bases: TGTGCCAGCAGTTTTTGGGGGGGCTATGACACTGAAGCTTTCTTT. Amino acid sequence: CASSFWGGYDTEAFF.